These T cell receptor beta chains were read from a single sample in a study of STAT3 mutations in large granular lymphocyte leukemia. Profiling relied on immunoSEQ multiplex PCR, and the TCRdb table lists in-frame clones only, not all of them. The table has about 40,000 clones, 70% to 90% seen once; the top ten hold about 0.46%. Input material: PBMCs. Every receptor here comes from a human donor with T large granular lymphocyte leukemia. Some clones in this sample may be carry-over from other donors' samples. Each CDR3 is given with its conserved first and last residue. Each record gives: V gene, J gene, clone size, D gene, CDR3 protein, CDR3 DNA. A D gene is named only where the DNA matches it firmly. Clone sizes are given selectively: once, few, many, or a class where the clone is expanded.

TRBV5-1	TRBJ1-1	NA	NA	CASSSKGIQNTEAFF	TGCGCCAGCAGCTCCAAGGGTATTCAGAACACTGAAGCTTTCTTT
TRBV28	TRBJ1-1	NA	TRBD1	CASSPHWTGLAFF	TGTGCCAGCAGTCCCCACTGGACAGGGTTGGCTTTCTTT
TRBV30	TRBJ2-7	NA	NA	CAWREKLTGPYEQYF	TGTGCCTGGAGGGAGAAGTTGACAGGACCCTACGAGCAGTACTTC
TRBV5-1	TRBJ2-3	NA	NA	CASSFTGDRTDTQYF	TGCGCCAGCAGCTTTACGGGGGACCGCACAGATACGCAGTATTTT
TRBV19	TRBJ1-5	NA	NA	CASSIVALRHQPQHF	TGTGCCAGTAGTATCGTGGCCCTTCGGCATCAGCCCCAGCATTTT
TRBV7-9	TRBJ2-3	NA	NA	CASSRGDTQYF	TGTGCCAGCAGCCGGGGGGATACGCAGTATTTT
TRBV13	TRBJ2-2	NA	NA	CASSLAGNTGELFF	TGTGCCAGCAGCTTAGCCGGAAACACCGGGGAGCTGTTTTTT
TRBV29-1	TRBJ2-7	NA	NA	CSVRNPPYEQYF	TGCAGCGTTAGGAACCCTCCCTACGAGCAGTACTTC
TRBV4-1	TRBJ1-1	NA	NA	CASSQLTGTEAFF	TGCGCCAGCAGCCAGCTAACAGGTACTGAAGCTTTCTTT
TRBV28	TRBJ1-2	NA	NA	CASSLVVGATNYGYTF	TGTGCCAGCAGTTTGGTGGTAGGCGCCACTAACTATGGCTACACCTTC
TRBV6-5	TRBJ1-1	few	NA	CASSDRLDSTEAFF	TGTGCCAGCAGTGACAGACTAGACAGCACTGAAGCTTTCTTT
TRBV5-1	TRBJ1-4	once	TRBD1	CASSSGQGAPTNEKLFF	TGCGCCAGCAGCTCTGGACAGGGGGCCCCAACTAATGAAAAACTGTTTTTT
TRBV5-6	TRBJ1-6	NA	NA	CASSLVGTGLLHF	TGTGCCAGCAGCTTGGTGGGGACCGGGCTCCTCCACTTT
TRBV5-5	TRBJ1-3	NA	NA	CASSLAGGYTGNTIYF	TGTGCCAGCAGCTTGGCGGGGGGATACACTGGAAACACCATATATTTT